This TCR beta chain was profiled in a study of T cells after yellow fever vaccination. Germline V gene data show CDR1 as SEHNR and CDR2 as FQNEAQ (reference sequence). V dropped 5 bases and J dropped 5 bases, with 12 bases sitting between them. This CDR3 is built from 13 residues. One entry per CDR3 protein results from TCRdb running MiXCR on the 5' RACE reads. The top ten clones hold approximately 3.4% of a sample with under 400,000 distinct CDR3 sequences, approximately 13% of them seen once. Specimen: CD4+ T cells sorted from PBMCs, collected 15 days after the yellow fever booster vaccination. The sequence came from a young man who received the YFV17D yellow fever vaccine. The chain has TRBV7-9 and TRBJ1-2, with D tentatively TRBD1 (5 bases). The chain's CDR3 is CASSPPGLYGYTF. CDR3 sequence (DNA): TGTGCCAGCAGCCCCCCGGGGCTTTATGGCTACACCTTC.